This T cell receptor beta chain was sequenced in a study of control samples from healthy donors and cancer patients. The CDR3 spans 14 residues. CDR1 is MDHEN and CDR2 is SYDVKM in the germline V gene. The V and J ends lost 4 bases and 6 bases respectively, with 13 bases between them. The assay was immunoSEQ multiplex PCR, and TCRdb's table has in-frame clones only and misses some. There are 150,000 to 160,000 clones in the sample; approximately 96% occur only once, and approximately 6.1% lies in the top ten. Specimen: blood. This rearrangement joins TRBV28 to TRBJ1-5; D is undetermined. This clonotype was obtained from a man aged 35 to 55 in good health. The CDR3 loop is CASSYWVSRQPQHF. The CDR3 coding sequence is TGTGCCAGCAGTTATTGGGTATCGCGTCAGCCCCAGCATTTT.